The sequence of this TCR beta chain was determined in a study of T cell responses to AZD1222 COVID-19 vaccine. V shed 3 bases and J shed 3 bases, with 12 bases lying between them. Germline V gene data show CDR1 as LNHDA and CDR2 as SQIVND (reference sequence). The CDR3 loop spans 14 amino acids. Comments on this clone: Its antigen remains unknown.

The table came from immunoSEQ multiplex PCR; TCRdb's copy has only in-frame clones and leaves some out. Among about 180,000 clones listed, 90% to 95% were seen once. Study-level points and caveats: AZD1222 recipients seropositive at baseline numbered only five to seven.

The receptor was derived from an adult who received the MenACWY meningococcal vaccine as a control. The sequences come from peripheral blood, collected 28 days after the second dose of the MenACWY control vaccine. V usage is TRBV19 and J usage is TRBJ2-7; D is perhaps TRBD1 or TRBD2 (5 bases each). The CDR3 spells CASSIAGRDYEQYF. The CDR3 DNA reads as TGTGCCAGTAGTATTGCGGGCAGGGACTACGAGCAGTACTTC.